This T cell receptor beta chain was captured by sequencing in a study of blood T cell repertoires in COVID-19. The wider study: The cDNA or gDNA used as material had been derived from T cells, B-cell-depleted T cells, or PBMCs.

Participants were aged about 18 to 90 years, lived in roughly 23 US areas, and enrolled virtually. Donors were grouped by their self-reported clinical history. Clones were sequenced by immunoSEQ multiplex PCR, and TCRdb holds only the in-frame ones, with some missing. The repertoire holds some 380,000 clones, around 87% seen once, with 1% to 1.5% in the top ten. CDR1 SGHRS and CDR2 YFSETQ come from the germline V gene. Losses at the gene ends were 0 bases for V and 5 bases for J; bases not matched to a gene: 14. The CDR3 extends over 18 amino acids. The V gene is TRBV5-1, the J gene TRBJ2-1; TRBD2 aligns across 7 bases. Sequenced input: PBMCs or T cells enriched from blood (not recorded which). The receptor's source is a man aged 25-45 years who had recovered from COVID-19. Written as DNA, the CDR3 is TGCGCCAGCAGCTTGGAGTCAGGGAGGCGGGGGATTGACAATGAGCAGTTCTTC. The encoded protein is CASSLESGRRGIDNEQFF.